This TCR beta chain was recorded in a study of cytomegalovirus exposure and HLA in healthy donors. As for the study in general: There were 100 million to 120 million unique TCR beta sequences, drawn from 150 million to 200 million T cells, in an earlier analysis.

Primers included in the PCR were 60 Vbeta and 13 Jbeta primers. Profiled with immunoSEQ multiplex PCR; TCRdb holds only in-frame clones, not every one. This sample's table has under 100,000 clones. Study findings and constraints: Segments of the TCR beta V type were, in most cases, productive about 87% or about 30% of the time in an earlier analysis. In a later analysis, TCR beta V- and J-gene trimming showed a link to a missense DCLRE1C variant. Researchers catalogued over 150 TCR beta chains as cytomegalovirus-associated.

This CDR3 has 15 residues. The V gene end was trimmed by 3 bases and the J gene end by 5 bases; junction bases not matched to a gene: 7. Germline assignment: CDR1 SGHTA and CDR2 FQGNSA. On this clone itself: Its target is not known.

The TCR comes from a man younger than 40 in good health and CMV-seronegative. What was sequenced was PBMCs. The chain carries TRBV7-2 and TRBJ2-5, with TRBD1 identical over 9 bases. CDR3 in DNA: TGTGCCAGCAGCTTGGACAGGGGAGGGCGGGAGACCCAGTACTTC. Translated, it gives CASSLDRGGRETQYF.